Listed here are 28 T cell receptor beta chains from one sample, sequenced in a study of blood T cell repertoires in COVID-19. Assay used: immunoSEQ multiplex PCR; TCRdb lists only in-frame clones, some missing. The sample lists over 200,000 clones, 88% occurring once. The sample was peripheral blood. These receptor sequences come from a woman aged 60-75 years with acute or convalescent COVID-19.

The V call is TRBV7-8, the J call TRBJ2-1, with 9 positions matching TRBD1. Germline loops: CDR1 SGHVS, CDR2 FQNEAQ. The junction had 8 bases not matched to a gene; V was cut back by 5 bases and J by 6 bases. The CDR3 loop spans 15 amino acids. The CDR3 loop reads CASSPMGTGSNEQFF. The DNA for the CDR3 is TGTGCCAGCAGCCCAATGGGGACAGGGTCCAATGAGCAGTTCTTC. Full variable domain (remainder filled in from reference TRBV7-8 and TRBJ2-1): GAGVSQSPRYKVAKRGQDVALRCDPISGHVSLFWYQQALGQGPEFLTYFQNEAQLDKSGLPSDRFFAERPEGSVSTLKIQRTQQEDSAVYLCASSPMGTGSNEQFFGPGTRLTVL.

This clone was seen only a few times. The CDR3 sequence is CASSLKFGLAGSQEQYF. The CDR3 nucleotides are TGTGCCAGCAGCCTCAAATTTGGACTAGCGGGGTCCCAAGAGCAGTACTTC. V and J are TRBV9 and TRBJ2-7; 12 nucleotides align to TRBD2. This CDR3 spans 17 amino acids. J lost 7 bases, V lost 4 bases, and 15 bases had no gene match. Per germline, CDR1 SGDLS and CDR2 YYNGEE.

This chain joins TRBV28 and TRBJ1-5; 10 bases align to TRBD1. This CDR3 comprises 15 residues. V lost 5 bases and J lost 4; bases outside the gene matches: 5. Looked up from germline, CDR1 is MDHEN and CDR2 is SYDVKM. CDR3 in amino acids: CASSPWTGGNQPQHF. The DNA for the CDR3 is TGTGCCAGCAGTCCATGGACAGGGGGGAATCAGCCCCAGCATTTT. Together with reference TRBV28 and TRBJ1-5, the CDR3 gives the full variable domain: DVKVTQSSRYLVKRTGEKVFLECVQDMDHENMFWYRQDPGLGLRLIYFSYDVKMKEKGDIPEGYSVSREKKERFSLILESASTNQTSMYLCASSPWTGGNQPQHFGDGTRLSIL.

The chain uses TRBV19 and TRBJ1-5; 7 nucleotides match TRBD1. The length of the CDR3 is 15 residues. V shed 3 bases, J shed 0 bases, and the junction held 2 bases outside the gene matches. Germline lookup yields CDR1 LNHDA and CDR2 SQIVND (reference sequence). DNA for the CDR3: TGTGCCAGTAGTATTGGGACAGTTAGCAATCAGCCCCAGCATTTT. It translates to CASSIGTVSNQPQHF.

The V gene is TRBV6-5, the J gene TRBJ1-3; TRBD1 agrees at 10 bases. The CDR3 has 15 amino acids. The germline gives CDR1 MNHEY, CDR2 SVGAGI. The trim removed 5 bases at V and 1 base at J, leaving 2 bases unmatched. The DNA for the CDR3 is TGTGCCAGCAGTCGGACAGGGGGTTCTGGAAACACCATATATTTT. It is translated as CASSRTGGSGNTIYF.

This clone was seen just once. The genes are TRBV9 and TRBJ2-7; D is perhaps TRBD1 (6 bases). Germline loops: CDR1 SGDLS, CDR2 YYNGEE. Between the trimmed V and J ends, which lost 0 bases and 2 bases, there was a span of 12 bases. The CDR3 extends over 15 amino acids. This CDR3 is CASSVGPGATYEQYF. In nucleotides, the CDR3 is TGTGCCAGCAGCGTAGGACCAGGGGCCACCTACGAGCAGTACTTC.

This clone has only a few counts. The chain links TRBV2 to TRBJ2-2; a possible D gene is TRBD2 (5 bases). V lost 4 bases and J 7 bases, leaving 13 bases between the germline ends. CDR3 length equals 14 residues. Germline V gene sequence: CDR1 SNHLY, CDR2 FYNNEI. The CDR3 nucleotides are TGTGCCAGCAGTGTGGGAGTGGATGGCGGGGAGCTGTTTTTT. Its protein is CASSVGVDGGELFF.

V gene TRBV5-4 combines with J gene TRBJ1-1; possible D gene TRBD1, 5 bases. The CDR3 is 14 residues long. Germline V gives CDR1 SGHNT, CDR2 YYREEE (reference sequence). The V end lost 0 bases, the J end lost 0 bases, and 6 bases lay between the germline ends. The CDR3 nucleotides read TGTGCCAGCAGCTTGGGGGGGGTGAACACTGAAGCTTTCTTT. Translated: CASSLGGVNTEAFF.

In DNA form, the CDR3 reads TGTGCCAGCAGCTTTAGCGGGGCCCGGGTCCATGAGCAGTTCTTC. It is translated as CASSFSGARVHEQFF. The J gene is TRBJ2-1, the V gene TRBV5-4; 8 bases are a match to TRBD2. The CDR3 is made up of 15 amino acids. The J segment lost 8 bases and the V segment lost 2 bases, leaving 9 bases of the junction unmatched. Germline CDR1 SGHNT, CDR2 YYREEE (reference sequence).

This clone has a single count. The chain links TRBV7-2 to TRBJ2-7, with 8 bases identical to TRBD2. Germline V CDR1 and CDR2: SGHTA, FQGNSA. This CDR3 is 14 amino acids long. Trimming cost V 4 bases and J 4 bases; bases outside gene matches: 6. CDR3: CASSSSGSSYEQYF. CDR3 bases: TGTGCCAGCAGCTCAAGCGGGAGTTCTTACGAGCAGTACTTC.

This sequence joins TRBV19 and TRBJ2-2; 10 bases align to TRBD1. The CDR3 spans 15 residues. V shed 5 bases, J shed 5 bases, and the junction held 5 bases outside the gene matches. CDR1 and CDR2 from the germline V gene are LNHDA and SQIVND (reference sequence). CDR3 bases: TGTGCCAGTAGTCCCGGGACAGGGGTGACCGGGGAGCTGTTTTTT. It encodes CASSPGTGVTGELFF. The whole variable domain, remainder taken from reference TRBV19 and TRBJ2-2, is DGGITQSPKYLFRKEGQNVTLSCEQNLNHDAMYWYRQDPGQGLRLIYYSQIVNDFQKGDIAEGYSVSREKKESFPLTVTSAQKNPTAFYLCASSPGTGVTGELFFGEGSRLTVL.

J is TRBJ1-1 and V is TRBV5-1; TRBD1 matches at 8 bases. The germline gives CDR1 SGHRS, CDR2 YFSETQ. V lost 4 bases and J lost 0; bases outside the gene matches: 8. This CDR3 has 16 residues. Here the CDR3 reads CASSTGQEYLNTEAFF. DNA for the CDR3: TGCGCCAGCAGCACGGGACAGGAGTACCTGAACACTGAAGCTTTCTTT. The full variable domain, completed using reference TRBV5-1 and TRBJ1-1, is KAGVTQTPRYLIKTRGQQVTLSCSPISGHRSVSWYQQTPGQGLQFLFEYFSETQRNKGNFPGRFSGRQFSNSRSEMNVSTLELGDSALYLCASSTGQEYLNTEAFFGQGTRLTVV.

The chain carries TRBV7-8 and TRBJ1-4; 8 positions agree with TRBD1. J gave up 2 bases and V 2 bases, and 13 bases lay outside the gene matches. The CDR3 has 19 amino acids. The germline V gene has CDR1 SGHVS and CDR2 FQNEAQ. The CDR3: CASSLPDIKDRVTNEKLFF. The CDR3 DNA is TGTGCCAGCAGCTTACCAGACATAAAGGACAGGGTGACTAATGAAAAACTGTTTTTT.

The genes are TRBV5-1 and TRBJ2-5, with TRBD2 matching over 8 bases. The V segment lost 2 bases and the J segment 2 bases; nucleotides outside the gene matches: 8. Per germline, CDR1 SGHRS and CDR2 YFSETQ. This CDR3 spans 16 amino acids. The CDR3: CASSFADTGGQETQYF. In nucleotides, the CDR3 is TGCGCCAGCAGCTTCGCCGACACGGGGGGGCAAGAGACCCAGTACTTC.

This clone was found a few times. The chain combines TRBV7-2 with TRBJ1-2; 7 positions agree with TRBD1. V shed 6 bases and J 7 bases; nucleotides not matched to a gene: 11. Germline assignment: CDR1 SGHTA and CDR2 FQGNSA. The CDR3 is made up of 14 amino acids. CDR3 in amino acids: CASRESVGGRGYTF. The CDR3 nucleotides read TGTGCCAGCAGGGAGTCTGTAGGGGGCCGTGGCTACACCTTC.

The V and J genes are TRBV6-6 and TRBJ1-2; the D is unclear. Germline V gene data show CDR1 as MNHNY and CDR2 as SVGAGI (reference sequence). The V and J ends lost 6 bases and 5 bases respectively, with 16 bases between them. The CDR3 has 14 residues. The CDR3 sequence is CASSLDGGKYGYTF. Here the CDR3 DNA reads TGTGCCAGCAGCTTGGACGGAGGGAAGTATGGCTACACCTTC.

The chain combines TRBV2 with TRBJ1-2, with D perhaps TRBD1 (6 bases). This CDR3 region has 13 residues. The V gene's germline CDR1 is SNHLY and CDR2 FYNNEI. V dropped 4 bases and J dropped 2 bases, with 8 bases sitting between them. CDR3 amino acids: CASSVGQNYGYTF. Here the CDR3 DNA reads TGTGCCAGCAGTGTAGGACAGAACTATGGCTACACCTTC. The full variable domain, completed using reference TRBV2 and TRBJ1-2, is EPEVTQTPSHQVTQMGQEVILRCVPISNHLYFYWYRQILGQKVEFLVSFYNNEISEKSEIFDDQFSVERPDGSNFTLKIRSTKLEDSAMYFCASSVGQNYGYTFGSGTRLTVV.

A single count supports this clone. The V call is TRBV11-2, the J call TRBJ1-3, with D possibly TRBD1 on 5 matching bases. Trimming cost V 6 bases and J 0 bases, with 18 bases left between them. CDR1 and CDR2 (germline): SGHAT, FQNNGV. This CDR3 has 17 amino acids. In DNA form, the CDR3 reads TGTGCCAGCAGGACCATTGGGGGGAGGATCTCTGGAAACACCATATATTTT. This translates into CASRTIGGRISGNTIYF.

The chain carries TRBV15 and TRBJ2-3; 9 bases map to TRBD2. The junction had 4 bases not matched to a gene; V was cut back by 0 bases and J by 3 bases. The CDR3 totals 16 residues. Germline lookup yields CDR1 LNHNV and CDR2 YYDKDF (reference sequence). For the CDR3, the DNA is TGTGCCACCAGCAGAGAAGCGGGGGGTGGGACAGATACGCAGTATTTT. The encoded protein is CATSREAGGGTDTQYF.

This chain links TRBV19 with TRBJ2-5; TRBD2 matches at 10 bases. V lost 4 bases to trimming and J lost 1 base; unmatched junction nucleotides: 9. The CDR3 sequence is 17 residues long. Germline lookup yields CDR1 LNHDA and CDR2 SQIVND (reference sequence). Written as DNA, the CDR3 is TGTGCCAGTAGTAACGGAAGGACTAGCGGTGCCCAAGAGACCCAGTACTTC. Protein: CASSNGRTSGAQETQYF.

This chain links TRBV27 with TRBJ1-3; maybe TRBD1 (6 bases). Germline loops: CDR1 MNHEY, CDR2 SMNVEV (reference sequence). The CDR3 has 18 amino acids. Between the trimmed V and J ends, which lost 0 bases and 0 bases, there was a span of 15 bases. DNA for the CDR3: TGTGCCAGCAGTTTATCGTTAGCAGGGGTGGGCTCTGGAAACACCATATATTTT. This encodes CASSLSLAGVGSGNTIYF.

V gene TRBV7-2 combines with J gene TRBJ2-5, with D tentatively TRBD2 (6 bases). Germline V gene data show CDR1 as SGHTA and CDR2 as FQGNSA. Between the trimmed V and J ends, which lost 0 bases and 3 bases, there was a span of 11 bases. The CDR3 spans 15 residues. The CDR3, as DNA: TGTGCCAGCAGCTTAGCGGGGAGGAGGAAAGAGACCCAGTACTTC. This codes for CASSLAGRRKETQYF.

This chain joins TRBV7-2 and TRBJ1-3, with TRBD1 identical over 12 bases. J was trimmed by 4 bases and V by 7 bases; bases with no gene match: 5. The CDR3 is made up of 15 amino acids. Germline values: CDR1 SGHTA, CDR2 FQGNSA. The CDR3 nucleotides are TGTGCCAGCACGGGACAGGGGGCGCTGGGAAACACCATATATTTT. Protein: CASTGQGALGNTIYF.

This chain uses TRBV18 with TRBJ2-3; D is uncertain. CDR1 is KGHSH and CDR2 is LQKENI in the germline V gene. The CDR3 has 14 amino acids. V was cut by 3 bases and J by 6 bases, with 13 bases left in between. The CDR3 region is CASSPIESSDTQYF. As DNA, the CDR3 is TGTGCCAGCTCACCTATAGAATCATCCGATACGCAGTATTTT.

This chain uses TRBV5-5 with TRBJ2-7; 8 bases are shared with TRBD1. Germline CDR1 SGHKS, CDR2 YYEKEE (reference sequence). CDR3 size: 16 residues. The V gene end was trimmed by 4 bases and the J gene end by 0 bases; junction bases not matched to a gene: 9. The CDR3 spells CASSPRTDRVSYEQYF. Here the CDR3 DNA reads TGTGCCAGCAGCCCGAGAACGGACAGGGTCTCCTACGAGCAGTACTTC.

The genes are TRBV6-2 or TRBV6-3 and TRBJ2-3; D might be TRBD2 (5 bases). With 4 bases removed from V and 7 bases from J, the gap between germline ends came to 15 bases. Germline V gene lookup returns CDR1 MNHEY and CDR2 SVGEGT. CDR3 length equals 14 residues. CDR3: CASSSHIRENTQYF. The CDR3 DNA follows: TGTGCCAGCAGTTCCCATATACGGGAAAATACGCAGTATTTT.

This rearrangement joins TRBV3-1 (or the pseudogene TRBV3-2) to TRBJ1-1; D is uncertain. The V gene lost 3 bases and the J gene lost 1 base, with 9 bases spanning the gap. Germline loops: CDR1 LGHDT, CDR2 YNNKEL (reference sequence). CDR3 length: 14 amino acids. CDR3 sequence: CASSQFWQNTEAFF. CDR3 in DNA: TGTGCCAGCAGCCAGTTCTGGCAGAACACTGAAGCTTTCTTT.

The chain links TRBV6-5 to TRBJ1-5; TRBD1 agrees at 8 bases. This CDR3 spans 13 amino acids. The germline V gene encodes CDR1 MNHEY and CDR2 SVGAGI. Trimming cost V 6 bases and J 7 bases; bases outside gene matches: 5. This chain's CDR3 is CASRDRVEQPQHF. The DNA for the CDR3 is TGTGCCAGCAGGGACAGGGTCGAGCAGCCCCAGCATTTT.